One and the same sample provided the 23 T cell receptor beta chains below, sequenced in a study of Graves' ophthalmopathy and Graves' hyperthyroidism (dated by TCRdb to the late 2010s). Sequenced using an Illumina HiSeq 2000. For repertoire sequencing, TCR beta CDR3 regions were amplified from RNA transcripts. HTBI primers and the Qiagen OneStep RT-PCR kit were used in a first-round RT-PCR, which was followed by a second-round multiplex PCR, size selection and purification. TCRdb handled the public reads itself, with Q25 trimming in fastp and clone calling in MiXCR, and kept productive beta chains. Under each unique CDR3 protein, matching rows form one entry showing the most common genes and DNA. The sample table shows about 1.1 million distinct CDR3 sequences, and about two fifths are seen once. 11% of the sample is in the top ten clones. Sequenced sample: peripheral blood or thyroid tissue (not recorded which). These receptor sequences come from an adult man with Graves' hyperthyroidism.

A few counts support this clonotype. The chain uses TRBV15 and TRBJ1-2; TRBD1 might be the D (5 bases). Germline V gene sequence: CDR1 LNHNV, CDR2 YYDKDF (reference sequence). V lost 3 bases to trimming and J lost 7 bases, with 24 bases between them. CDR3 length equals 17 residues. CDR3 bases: TGTGCCACCAGCAGCGTTGAAGACGGGGCTATAGCGAGTGGCTACACCTTC. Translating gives CATSSVEDGAIASGYTF.

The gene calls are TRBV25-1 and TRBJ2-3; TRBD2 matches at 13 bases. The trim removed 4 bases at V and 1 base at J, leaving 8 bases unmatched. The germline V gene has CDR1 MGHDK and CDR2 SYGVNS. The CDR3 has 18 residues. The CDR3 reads CASSATSGRAWGTDTQYF. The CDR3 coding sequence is TGTGCCAGCAGTGCAACTAGCGGGAGGGCCTGGGGCACAGATACGCAGTATTTT.

The CDR3 is CSLGSGTAYTEAFF. The CDR3 coding sequence is TGCAGCTTGGGCTCAGGGACAGCTTACACTGAAGCTTTCTTT. The rearrangement joins TRBV29-1 to TRBJ1-1, with TRBD1 identical over 7 bases. V gave up 8 bases and J gave up 3 bases; unmatched junction bases: 12. Germline V gene lookup returns CDR1 SQVTM and CDR2 ANQGSEA. The CDR3 runs to 14 residues.

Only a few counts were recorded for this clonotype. The CDR3 loop is CASSQDAGRGREQYF. The CDR3 DNA follows: TGTGCCAGCAGCCAAGATGCCGGCAGGGGGCGCGAGCAGTACTTC. This chain joins TRBV6-5 and TRBJ2-7, with TRBD1 identical over 8 bases. CDR1 and CDR2 from the germline V gene are MNHEY and SVGAGI. This CDR3 is 15 amino acids long. Unmatched junction bases numbered 13, after V lost 6 bases and J lost 6 bases.

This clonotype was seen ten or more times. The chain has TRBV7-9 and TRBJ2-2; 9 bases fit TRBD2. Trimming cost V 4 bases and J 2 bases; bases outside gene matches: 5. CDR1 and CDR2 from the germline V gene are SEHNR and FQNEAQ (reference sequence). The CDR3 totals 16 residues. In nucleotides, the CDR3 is TGTGCCAGCAGCTCTCTAGCGGGGTTCAACACCGGGGAGCTGTTTTTT. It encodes CASSSLAGFNTGELFF. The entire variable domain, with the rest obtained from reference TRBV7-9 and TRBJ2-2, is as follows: DTGVSQNPRHKITKRGQNVTFRCDPISEHNRLYWYRQTLGQGPEFLTYFQNEAQLEKSRLLSDRFSAERPKGSFSTLEIQRTEQGDSAMYLCASSSLAGFNTGELFFGEGSRLTVL.

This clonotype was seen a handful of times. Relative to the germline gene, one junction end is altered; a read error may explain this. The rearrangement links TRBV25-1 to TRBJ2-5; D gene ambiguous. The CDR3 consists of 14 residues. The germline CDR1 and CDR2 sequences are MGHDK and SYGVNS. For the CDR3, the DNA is TGTGCCGGCAGTGCCGTCTACAACGGGGAGACCCAGTACTTC. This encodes CAGSAVYNGETQYF.

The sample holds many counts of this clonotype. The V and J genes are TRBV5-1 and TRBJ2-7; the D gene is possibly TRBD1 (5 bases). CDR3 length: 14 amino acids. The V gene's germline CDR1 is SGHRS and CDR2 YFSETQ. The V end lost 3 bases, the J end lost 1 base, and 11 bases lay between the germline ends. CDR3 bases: TGCGCCAGCAGCTGGAAGGGGTGGTCCTACGAGCAGTACTTC. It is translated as CASSWKGWSYEQYF.

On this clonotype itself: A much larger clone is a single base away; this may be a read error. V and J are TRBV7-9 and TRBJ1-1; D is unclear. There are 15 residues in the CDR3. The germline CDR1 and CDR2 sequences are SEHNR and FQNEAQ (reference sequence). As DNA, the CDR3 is TGTGCCAACAGCTTAGACTGGACGGGGAACACTGAAGCTTTCTTT. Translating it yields CANSLDWTGNTEAFF. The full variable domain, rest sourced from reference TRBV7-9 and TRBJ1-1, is DTGVSQNPRHKITKRGQNVTFRCDPISEHNRLYWYRQTLGQGPEFLTYFQNEAQLEKSRLLSDRFSAERPKGSFSTLEIQRTEQGDSAMYLCANSLDWTGNTEAFFGQGTRLTVV.

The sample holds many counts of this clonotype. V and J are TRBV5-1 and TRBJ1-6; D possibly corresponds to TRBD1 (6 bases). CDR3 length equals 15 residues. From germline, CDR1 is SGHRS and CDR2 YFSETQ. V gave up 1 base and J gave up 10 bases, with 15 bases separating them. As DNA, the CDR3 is TGCGCCAGCAGCTTGACAGGGAAGAAAGAATCACCCCTCCACTTT. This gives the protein CASSLTGKKESPLHF. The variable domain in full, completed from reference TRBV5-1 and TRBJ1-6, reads KAGVTQTPRYLIKTRGQQVTLSCSPISGHRSVSWYQQTPGQGLQFLFEYFSETQRNKGNFPGRFSGRQFSNSRSEMNVSTLELGDSALYLCASSLTGKKESPLHFGNGTRLTVT.

The DNA of the CDR3 is TGTGCCAGCAGTGGCTGGGGAGAACAGGGAAAAACAGATACGCAGTATTTT. This codes for CASSGWGEQGKTDTQYF. The rearrangement links TRBV25-1 to TRBJ2-3; a possible D gene is TRBD1 (6 bases). Trimming shortened V by 4 bases and J by 3 bases, and 20 bases separated the two germline ends. CDR1 is MGHDK, CDR2 SYGVNS, per germline. The CDR3 extends over 17 amino acids.

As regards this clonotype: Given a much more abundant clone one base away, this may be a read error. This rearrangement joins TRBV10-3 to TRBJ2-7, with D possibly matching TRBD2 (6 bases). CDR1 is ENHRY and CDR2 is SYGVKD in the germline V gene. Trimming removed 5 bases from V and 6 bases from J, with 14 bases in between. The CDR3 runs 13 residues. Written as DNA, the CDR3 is TGTGCCATCAGTTCGGAGGGGCACGGCGAGCAGTACTTC. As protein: CAISSEGHGEQYF.

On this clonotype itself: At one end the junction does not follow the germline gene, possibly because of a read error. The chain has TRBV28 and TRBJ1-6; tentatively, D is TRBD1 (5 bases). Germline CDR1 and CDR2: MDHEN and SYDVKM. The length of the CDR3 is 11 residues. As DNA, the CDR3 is TGTGCCAGCAGTCGGAACCGGGACCGAGAATTT. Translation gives CASSRNRDREF.

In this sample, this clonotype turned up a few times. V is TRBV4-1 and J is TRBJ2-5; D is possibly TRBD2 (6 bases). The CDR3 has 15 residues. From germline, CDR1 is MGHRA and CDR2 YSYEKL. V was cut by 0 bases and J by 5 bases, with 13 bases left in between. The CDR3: CASSQDESAGETQYF. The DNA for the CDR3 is TGCGCCAGCAGCCAAGATGAGAGTGCGGGGGAGACCCAGTACTTC.

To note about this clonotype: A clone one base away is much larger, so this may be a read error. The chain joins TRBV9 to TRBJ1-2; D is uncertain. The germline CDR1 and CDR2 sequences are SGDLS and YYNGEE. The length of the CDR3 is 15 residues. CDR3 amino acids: CASSVGGGLNYGCTF. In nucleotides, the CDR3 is TGTGCCAGCAGCGTAGGCGGAGGGCTGAACTATGGCTGCACCTTC.

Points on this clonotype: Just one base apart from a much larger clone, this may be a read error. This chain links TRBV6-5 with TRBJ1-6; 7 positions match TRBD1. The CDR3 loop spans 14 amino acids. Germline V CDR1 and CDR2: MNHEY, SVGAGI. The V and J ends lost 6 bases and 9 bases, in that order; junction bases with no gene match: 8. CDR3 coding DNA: TGTGCCAGCAGATCGACAGGGACGGGTTCACCCCTCCACTTT. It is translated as CASRSTGTGSPLHF.

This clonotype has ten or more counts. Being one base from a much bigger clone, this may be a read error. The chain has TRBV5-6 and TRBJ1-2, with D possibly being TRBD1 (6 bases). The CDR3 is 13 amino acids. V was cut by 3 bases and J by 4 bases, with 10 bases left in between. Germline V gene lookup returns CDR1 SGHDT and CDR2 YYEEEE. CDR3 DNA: TGTGCCAGCAGCTCCCAGACAGGCTATGGCTACACCTTC. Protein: CASSSQTGYGYTF.

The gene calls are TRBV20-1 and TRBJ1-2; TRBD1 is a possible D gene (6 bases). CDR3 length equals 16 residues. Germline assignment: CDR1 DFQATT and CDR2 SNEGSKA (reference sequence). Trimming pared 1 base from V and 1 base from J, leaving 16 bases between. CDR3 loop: CSARGVTGQLNYGYTF. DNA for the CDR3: TGCAGTGCTAGAGGCGTAACAGGACAGCTTAACTATGGCTACACCTTC.

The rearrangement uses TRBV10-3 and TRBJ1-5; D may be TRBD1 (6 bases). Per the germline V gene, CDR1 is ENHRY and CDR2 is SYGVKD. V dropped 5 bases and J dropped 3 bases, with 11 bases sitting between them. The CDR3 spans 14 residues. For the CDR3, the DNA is TGTGCCATCAGTTTCAGGGGCATCAATCAGCCCCAGCATTTT. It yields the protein CAISFRGINQPQHF.

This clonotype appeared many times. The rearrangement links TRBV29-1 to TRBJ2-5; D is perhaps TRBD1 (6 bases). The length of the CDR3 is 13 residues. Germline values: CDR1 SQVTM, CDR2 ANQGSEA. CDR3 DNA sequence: TGCTGTACCCGGGAACAGGGTCGAACGGCCCAGTACTTC. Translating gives CCTREQGRTAQYF.

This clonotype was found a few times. The DNA for the CDR3 is TGTGCCAGCAGTTCTAACGTACGTGAGCAGTACTTC. This translates into CASSSNVREQYF. The chain links TRBV7-9 to TRBJ2-7; D call uncertain. With 6 bases removed from V and 7 bases from J, the gap between germline ends came to 13 bases. This CDR3 region has 12 residues. Germline loops: CDR1 SEHNR, CDR2 FQNEAQ (reference sequence).

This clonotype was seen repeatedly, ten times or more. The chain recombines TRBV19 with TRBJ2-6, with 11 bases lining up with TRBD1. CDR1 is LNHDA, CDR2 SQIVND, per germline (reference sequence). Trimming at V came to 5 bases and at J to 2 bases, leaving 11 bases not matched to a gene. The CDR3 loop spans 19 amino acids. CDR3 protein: CASSPGPGQGVAGANVLTF. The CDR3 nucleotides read TGTGCCAGTAGTCCAGGACCGGGACAGGGGGTTGCTGGGGCCAACGTCCTGACTTTC.

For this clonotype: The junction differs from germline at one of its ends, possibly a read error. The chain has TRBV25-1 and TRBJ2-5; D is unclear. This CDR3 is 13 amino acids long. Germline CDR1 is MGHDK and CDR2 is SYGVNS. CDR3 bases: TGTGCCAGCAGTGGCTATGGCCAAGAGGCCCAGTACTTC. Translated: CASSGYGQEAQYF.

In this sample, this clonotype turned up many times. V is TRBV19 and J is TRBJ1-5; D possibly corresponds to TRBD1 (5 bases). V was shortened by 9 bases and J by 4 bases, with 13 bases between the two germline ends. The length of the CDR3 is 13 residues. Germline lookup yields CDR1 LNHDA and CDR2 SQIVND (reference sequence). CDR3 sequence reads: CASSPTENQPQHF. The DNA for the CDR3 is TGTGCCAGCAGTCCGACAGAAAATCAGCCCCAGCATTTT.